This T cell receptor beta chain was obtained from a study of blood T cell repertoires in COVID-19. On the study more broadly: There were acute and convalescent COVID-19 samples, and they came from the United States, Italy and Spain. Sources were T cells, B-cell-depleted T cells, or PBMCs; the material itself was cDNA or gDNA.

Participant-given clinical history determined each cohort assignment. V dropped 10 bases and J dropped 0 bases, with 9 bases sitting between them. Germline CDR1 is MNHEY and CDR2 is SVGAGI. The CDR3 sequence is 12 residues long. Only in-frame clones appear in the TCRdb table, and some are missing; sequencing was by immunoSEQ multiplex PCR. The data show 470,000 or so clones, around 90% seen once. The receptor was derived from a woman aged 18-29 years with acute COVID-19. The chain uses TRBV6-5 and TRBJ1-1, with no clear D. Sequences were obtained from PBMCs or T cells enriched from blood (not recorded which). CDR3 sequence: CATRDLNTEAFF. CDR3 sequence (DNA): TGTGCCACGAGAGATTTGAACACTGAAGCTTTCTTT.